The 8 T cell receptor beta chains reported below all come from one sample, sequenced in a study of cytomegalovirus exposure and HLA in healthy donors (dated by TCRdb to the late 2010s). The method behind the library was the immunoSEQ multiplex PCR assay. The multiplex PCR relied on a mix of 60 forward primers for TCR Vbeta segments and 13 reverse primers for TCR Jbeta segments. The immuneACCESS repertoire file appears here via TCRdb, limited to in-frame rearrangements. These files lack a portion of the clones; in checked studies, under half of the deficit traces to unresolved V genes, and the cause of the others is not known. For this sample there are 150,000 to 200,000 clones; roughly 87% appear just once. The ten biggest clones cover about 0.24% of the sample. Sequenced material: PBMCs. The receptors shown here come from a girl less than two years old in good health and CMV-seronegative.

This sequence joins TRBV6-5 and TRBJ1-5, with 11 nucleotides matching TRBD1. This CDR3 spans 15 amino acids. The J segment lost 6 bases and the V segment lost 6 bases, leaving 7 bases of the junction unmatched. The germline V gene encodes CDR1 MNHEY and CDR2 SVGAGI. As DNA, the CDR3 is TGTGCCAGCAGGGTTGGGACAGGGGGGAGTCAGCCCCAGCATTTT. This translates into CASRVGTGGSQPQHF.

The gene calls are TRBV7-2 and TRBJ1-4; D gene unclear. There are 16 residues in the CDR3. Germline V CDR1 and CDR2: SGHTA, FQGNSA. Trimming stripped 1 base from V and 0 bases from J, with 9 bases between. CDR3 nucleotides: TGTGCCAGCAGCTTAGGGGCACTTCCAACTAATGAAAAACTGTTTTTT. Translation gives CASSLGALPTNEKLFF.

CDR3 amino acids: CASSLARFSGANVLTF. DNA of the CDR3: TGCGCCAGCAGCTTGGCGCGGTTCTCTGGGGCCAACGTCCTGACTTTC. The genes are TRBV5-1 and TRBJ2-6; D is unclear. This CDR3 contains 16 residues. The V end lost 0 bases, the J end lost 0 bases, and 7 bases lay between the germline ends. CDR1 is SGHRS and CDR2 is YFSETQ in the germline V gene.

As DNA, the CDR3 is TGTGCCAGCTCACCGCCAAGACAGGTTCCTAACTATGGCTACACCTTC. Translating it yields CASSPPRQVPNYGYTF. This chain uses TRBV18 with TRBJ1-2, with D perhaps TRBD1 (6 bases). Per the germline V gene, CDR1 is KGHSH and CDR2 is LQKENI. The CDR3 runs 16 residues. V was clipped by 3 bases and J by 0 bases, with 14 bases between them.

The chain has TRBV18 and TRBJ2-1; TRBD1 might be the D (5 bases). Germline V gene data show CDR1 as KGHSH and CDR2 as LQKENI. The V end lost 0 bases, the J end lost 8 bases, and 8 bases lay between the germline ends. The CDR3 is made up of 13 amino acids. The CDR3 bases are TGTGCCAGCTCACCACCGATGGGGCATGAGCAGTTCTTC. Protein: CASSPPMGHEQFF.

The chain joins TRBV7-9 to TRBJ1-1, with 8 bases matching TRBD1. Trimming removed 4 bases from V and 1 base from J; junction bases left unmatched: 2. Germline CDR1 SEHNR, CDR2 FQNEAQ (reference sequence). This CDR3 region has 14 residues. CDR3 nucleotide sequence: TGTGCCAGCAGCTCCGGGACAGGGAACACTGAAGCTTTCTTT. It yields the protein CASSSGTGNTEAFF.

The chain has TRBV12-5 and TRBJ2-4; 11 bases line up with TRBD1. The CDR3 is 18 residues long. Germline CDR1 is LGHNT and CDR2 is FRNRAP. V shed 9 bases and J 1 base; nucleotides not matched to a gene: 14. The CDR3 is CARNTDRGLLLAKNIQYF. The CDR3 bases are TGTGCTAGGAACACGGACAGGGGGCTTCTCCTTGCCAAAAACATTCAGTACTTC.

The CDR3 DNA sequence: TGTGCCAGCTCACCACGACTACCTGACAATGAGCAGTTCTTC. This codes for CASSPRLPDNEQFF. V usage is TRBV18 and J usage is TRBJ2-1, with D possibly TRBD2 on 5 matching bases. The CDR3 covers 14 residues. The germline V gene has CDR1 KGHSH and CDR2 LQKENI. Trimming left V 1 base short and J 5 bases short, with 9 bases between.